This passage covers 20 T cell receptor beta chains from one sample sequenced in a study of chemoradiotherapy in HPV16-positive cancers. Clones were sequenced by immunoSEQ multiplex PCR, and TCRdb holds only the in-frame ones, with some missing. The table lists about 35,000 clones, 80% of them singletons. The starting material was blood, obtained from a patient who underwent chemoradiotherapy. These receptors came from a human donor with HPV-associated anogenital cancer.

This clone was detected a few times. J is TRBJ2-5 and V is TRBV2; TRBD1 aligns across 7 bases. Germline V gene data show CDR1 as SNHLY and CDR2 as FYNNEI. With 11 bases clipped from V and 2 bases from J, the junction kept 5 bases outside the gene matches. This CDR3 region has 12 residues. The CDR3 sequence is CAGNRGQETQYF. CDR3 coding DNA: TGTGCCGGAAACAGGGGACAAGAGACCCAGTACTTC.

V and J are TRBV6-6 and TRBJ2-5; 12 bases agree with TRBD2. J lost 2 bases, V lost 3 bases, and 4 bases had no gene match. CDR3 size: 16 residues. The germline V gene has CDR1 MNHNY and CDR2 SVGAGI (reference sequence). In nucleotides, the CDR3 is TGTGCCAGCAGTTATGCTAGCGGGGGGGGACAAGAGACCCAGTACTTC. Amino acid sequence: CASSYASGGGQETQYF.

This rearrangement joins TRBV29-1 to TRBJ1-1, with D possibly matching TRBD1 (6 bases). Germline assignment: CDR1 SQVTM and CDR2 ANQGSEA. Trimming stripped 4 bases from V and 5 bases from J, with 23 bases between. This CDR3 comprises 16 residues. The CDR3, as DNA: TGCAGCGTTGTAGGGGGGGCGGTCCGTCGGGGGACTGAAGCTTTCTTT. This encodes CSVVGGAVRRGTEAFF.

The chain recombines TRBV14 with TRBJ1-6; 9 bases are a match to TRBD1. Per the germline V gene, CDR1 is SGHDN and CDR2 is FVKESK. V lost 3 bases and J lost 6; bases outside the gene matches: 3. CDR3 length: 15 amino acids. The CDR3 coding sequence is TGTGCCAGCAGCCAGGGGACAGGGAGTAATTCACCCCTCCACTTT. It yields the protein CASSQGTGSNSPLHF.

The chain is built from TRBV10-3 and TRBJ2-5, with D perhaps TRBD2 (6 bases). Germline lookup yields CDR1 ENHRY and CDR2 SYGVKD. The CDR3 spans 20 residues. V shed 3 bases and J shed 5 bases, with 31 bases lying between them. CDR3 sequence: CAISDPERGLRRPGSETQYF. The CDR3 nucleotides read TGTGCCATCAGTGATCCTGAGAGGGGACTCAGAAGGCCTGGGTCGGAGACCCAGTACTTC.

This clone has just a few counts. The chain combines TRBV18 with TRBJ2-3; no definite D call. CDR1 and CDR2 (germline): KGHSH, LQKENI. The V end was cut by 5 bases, the J end by 4 bases, with 7 bases between. The CDR3 covers 12 residues. The CDR3 loop reads CASSREADTQYF. DNA for the CDR3: TGTGCCAGCTCAAGAGAGGCAGATACGCAGTATTTT.

The CDR3 sequence: CASSRGQGASGYTF. The CDR3 coding sequence is TGTGCCAGCAGCCGGGGACAGGGGGCGTCCGGCTACACCTTC. The chain joins TRBV9 to TRBJ1-2; 12 bases are shared with TRBD1. V trimming: 4 bases; J trimming: 8 bases; junction bases outside the gene matches: 6. Germline loops: CDR1 SGDLS, CDR2 YYNGEE. This CDR3 contains 14 residues. Variable domain in full (rest from reference TRBV9 and TRBJ1-2): DSGVTQTPKHLITATGQRVTLRCSPRSGDLSVYWYQQSLDQGLQFLIQYYNGEERAKGNILERFSAQQFPDLHSELNLSSLELGDSALYFCASSRGQGASGYTFGSGTRLTVV.

The chain couples TRBV11-1 to TRBJ2-1; D perhaps matches TRBD1 (5 bases). The CDR3 extends over 15 amino acids. CDR1 is SGHAT and CDR2 is FQDESV in the germline V gene (reference sequence). V was clipped by 4 bases and J by 5 bases, with 15 bases between them. CDR3 DNA sequence: TGTGCCAGCAGCTCGTCAAGAACCAGGGACAATGAGCAGTTCTTC. The encoded protein is CASSSSRTRDNEQFF.

The rearrangement joins TRBV11-2 to TRBJ2-5, with D possibly being TRBD1 (5 bases). This CDR3 has 14 amino acids. Trimming took 1 base from V and 0 from J, leaving 6 bases between them. The V gene's germline CDR1 is SGHAT and CDR2 FQNNGV. The CDR3 nucleotides read TGTGCCAGCAGCTTAGGACAGTACCAAGAGACCCAGTACTTC. Protein product: CASSLGQYQETQYF.

J is TRBJ1-1 and V is TRBV27, with D perhaps matching TRBD1 (5 bases). CDR1 and CDR2 from the germline V gene are MNHEY and SMNVEV (reference sequence). This CDR3 contains 13 residues. The V gene lost 4 bases and the J gene lost 1 base, with 7 bases spanning the gap. CDR3 DNA: TGTGCCAGCAGTTGGGGGAGGAACACTGAAGCTTTCTTT. Translation gives CASSWGRNTEAFF.

By its share, this clone is large (0.1 to 1%). The CDR3 protein is CASSGTIKETQYF. Here the CDR3 DNA reads TGTGCCAGCAGTGGGACAATCAAAGAGACCCAGTACTTC. This chain joins TRBV27 and TRBJ2-5; D is possibly TRBD1 (6 bases). CDR1 is MNHEY and CDR2 is SMNVEV in the germline V gene (reference sequence). V lost 5 bases, J lost 3 bases, and 10 bases lay in between. The CDR3 runs to 13 residues.

The chain employs TRBV28 and TRBJ1-1, with D hard to call. Germline lookup yields CDR1 MDHEN and CDR2 SYDVKM. This CDR3 has 11 residues. The V end was cut by 7 bases, the J end by 1 base, with 4 bases between. The CDR3 protein is CASKGNTEAFF. The CDR3 coding sequence is TGTGCCAGCAAGGGGAACACTGAAGCTTTCTTT.

The CDR3 coding sequence is TGTGCCAGCAGAAGCGGGACTAGCGGGGCCTACGAGCAGTACTTC. It translates to CASRSGTSGAYEQYF. The gene calls are TRBV6-6 and TRBJ2-7, with 13 bases matching TRBD2. CDR3 length equals 15 residues. V was clipped by 6 bases and J by 2 bases; unmatched bases: 4. Germline assignment: CDR1 MNHNY and CDR2 SVGAGI (reference sequence).

This clone was counted a single time. The chain joins TRBV13 to TRBJ2-7; 7 bases map to TRBD1. V was clipped by 5 bases and J by 6 bases; unmatched bases: 7. This CDR3 contains 13 residues. The germline V gene has CDR1 PRHDT and CDR2 FYEKMQ (reference sequence). CDR3 sequence reads: CASSRGTGVEQYF. The DNA of the CDR3 is TGTGCCAGCAGCCGCGGAACAGGGGTCGAGCAGTACTTC.

The chain combines TRBV5-1 with TRBJ1-1, with D maybe TRBD1 (5 bases). Germline V gives CDR1 SGHRS, CDR2 YFSETQ. Trimming removed 4 bases from V and 7 bases from J, with 20 bases in between. The CDR3 length is 15 residues. CDR3 nucleotide sequence: TGCGCCAGCAGCCAAACCGGGACGGTTTGGGGTGAAGCTTTCTTT. Protein sequence: CASSQTGTVWGEAFF.

The rearrangement uses TRBV15 and TRBJ2-7, with 9 nucleotides matching TRBD1. Germline CDR1 and CDR2: LNHNV and YYDKDF (reference sequence). V shed 0 bases and J 3 bases; nucleotides not matched to a gene: 3. There are 15 residues in the CDR3. The CDR3, as DNA: TGTGCCACCAGCAGAGATATGGGACAGGGCTACGAGCAGTACTTC. It specifies CATSRDMGQGYEQYF.

The chain has TRBV10-3 and TRBJ1-1; unclear D gene. Germline V gives CDR1 ENHRY, CDR2 SYGVKD. Trimming took off 6 bases at V and 1 base at J, with 6 bases between the two ends. This CDR3 is built from 12 residues. CDR3 protein: CAIRRENTEAFF. CDR3 bases: TGTGCCATCAGGCGGGAGAACACTGAAGCTTTCTTT.

The chain employs TRBV2 and TRBJ1-1; D remains ambiguous. The CDR3 contains 15 residues. V lost 5 bases to trimming and J lost 0 bases, with 13 bases between them. Germline V gives CDR1 SNHLY, CDR2 FYNNEI. CDR3 nucleotide sequence: TGTGCCAGCAGTTTTGACACGTTCATGAACACTGAAGCTTTCTTT. Its protein product is CASSFDTFMNTEAFF.

V usage is TRBV5-8 and J usage is TRBJ2-7; 8 bases are shared with TRBD1. The CDR3 spans 14 residues. Germline CDR1 is SGHTS and CDR2 is YDEGEE. V shed 1 base, J shed 3 bases, and the junction held 3 bases outside the gene matches. The CDR3 DNA is TGTGCCAGCAGCTTGCAGGGGGCCCTCTACGAGCAGTACTTC. Its protein product is CASSLQGALYEQYF.

This clone was counted between two and nine times. The chain recombines TRBV9 with TRBJ2-7; perhaps TRBD2 as D (6 bases). The CDR3 contains 14 residues. Trimming took 2 bases from V and 3 from J, leaving 12 bases between them. CDR1 is SGDLS and CDR2 is YYNGEE in the germline V gene. CDR3 nucleotides: TGTGCCAGCAGCGTTGCCCTGGAGGGCTACGAGCAGTACTTC. Translation: CASSVALEGYEQYF.